The 16 T cell receptor beta chains given below trace back to one sample, sequenced in a study of shared clonotypes between healthy human individuals. Profiling relied on immunoSEQ multiplex PCR, and the TCRdb table lists in-frame clones only, not all of them. Of 650,000 to 800,000 clones in the sample, about 91% were seen once. Cells designated naive CD8 were CD45RO-negative and were positively selected for CCR7, with terminally differentiated effector memory CD45RA+ cells excluded. The sequenced sample was naive CD8+ T cells sorted from blood. These receptors were obtained from a man aged 25-45 years in good health.

The chain links TRBV27 to TRBJ2-1, with 8 bases matching TRBD1. Per germline, CDR1 MNHEY and CDR2 SMNVEV (reference sequence). V shed 6 bases, J shed 12 bases, and the junction held 28 bases outside the gene matches. This CDR3 spans 19 amino acids. CDR3 coding DNA: TGTGCCAGCAGCACCAGCCGTCCCCCCTCGACAGGGGTTCGCAGTTGGCAGTTCTTC. Translated: CASSTSRPPSTGVRSWQFF.

V is TRBV10-3 and J is TRBJ1-4; D uncertain. CDR1 is ENHRY, CDR2 SYGVKD, per germline. CDR3 length: 13 residues. Trimming took off 3 bases at V and 5 bases at J, with 7 bases between the two ends. The CDR3 nucleotides read TGTGCCATCAGTGAATTTGGGAATGAAAAACTGTTTTTT. This translates into CAISEFGNEKLFF.

The V gene is TRBV11-2, the J gene TRBJ2-7; a weak D match, TRBD2 (5 bases). V was shortened by 1 base and J by 3 bases, with 10 bases between the two germline ends. This CDR3 has 14 amino acids. Germline assignment: CDR1 SGHAT and CDR2 FQNNGV. CDR3 sequence: CASSLGYGDYEQYF. The CDR3, as DNA: TGTGCCAGCAGCTTAGGCTACGGGGACTACGAGCAGTACTTC.

The chain employs TRBV2 and TRBJ1-5, with D tentatively TRBD1 (6 bases). The CDR3 has 17 amino acids. The germline V gene has CDR1 SNHLY and CDR2 FYNNEI. V lost 5 bases and J 2 bases, leaving 19 bases between the germline ends. Written as DNA, the CDR3 is TGTGCCAGCAGTTCCCCCCAGGGACACTCCGGCAATCAGCCCCAGCATTTT. The encoded protein is CASSSPQGHSGNQPQHF.

The rearrangement joins TRBV13 to TRBJ2-1; D remains ambiguous. The germline gives CDR1 PRHDT, CDR2 FYEKMQ (reference sequence). The ends were cut back, 2 bases at V and 0 bases at J, with 8 bases in the middle. The CDR3 sequence is 15 residues long. CDR3 DNA: TGTGCCAGCAGCTTATTCTTTAGCTCCTACAATGAGCAGTTCTTC. As protein: CASSLFFSSYNEQFF.

This chain links TRBV5-1 with TRBJ2-1; D gene uncertain. This CDR3 comprises 14 residues. From germline, CDR1 is SGHRS and CDR2 YFSETQ. Trimming took 4 bases from V and 5 from J, leaving 13 bases between them. As DNA, the CDR3 is TGCGCCAGCAGCACACGAGCCGTAGACAATGAGCAGTTCTTC. This encodes CASSTRAVDNEQFF.

DNA of the CDR3: TGTGCCAGCAGTCCCCTAGCGGGAGGGCCCGACGAGCAGTACTTC. Encoded protein: CASSPLAGGPDEQYF. V and J are TRBV27 and TRBJ2-7, with 12 bases aligning to TRBD2. Germline CDR1 and CDR2: MNHEY and SMNVEV (reference sequence). Trimming took 5 bases from V and 5 from J; bases not matched to a gene: 7. The CDR3 contains 15 residues.

V usage is TRBV11-2 and J usage is TRBJ2-1; 7 bases align to TRBD1. This CDR3 is 16 amino acids long. Looked up from germline, CDR1 is SGHAT and CDR2 is FQNNGV. Unmatched junction bases numbered 6, after V lost 1 base and J lost 3 bases. CDR3 loop: CASSLVYDRVYNEQFF. In nucleotides, the CDR3 is TGTGCCAGCAGCTTAGTGTACGACAGGGTCTACAATGAGCAGTTCTTC.

The V and J genes are TRBV29-1 and TRBJ2-1; 15 nucleotides line up with TRBD2. Germline V gene data show CDR1 as SQVTM and CDR2 as ANQGSEA. With V trimmed by 4 bases and J by 10 bases, 5 bases remained unmatched. CDR3 length equals 14 residues. This CDR3 reads CSVGTSGRATEQFF. For the CDR3, the DNA is TGCAGCGTTGGGACTAGCGGGAGGGCCACGGAGCAGTTCTTC.

As DNA, the CDR3 is TGCGCCAGCGCAGGGGGCCGCTACAATGAGCAGTTCTTC. Its translation: CASAGGRYNEQFF. This chain uses TRBV10-2 with TRBJ2-1, with 8 bases lining up with TRBD1. This CDR3 is built from 13 residues. V lost 8 bases to trimming and J lost 3 bases; unmatched junction nucleotides: 3. Germline loops: CDR1 WSHSY, CDR2 SAAADI.

The chain uses TRBV6-1 and TRBJ2-2; no definite D call. Per germline, CDR1 MNHNS and CDR2 SASEGT. V gave up 7 bases and J gave up 7 bases, with 16 bases separating them. The CDR3 length is 14 residues. The CDR3 sequence: CASIPSRVGGELFF. CDR3 sequence (DNA): TGTGCCAGCATTCCATCCCGGGTGGGCGGGGAGCTGTTTTTT.

The rearrangement joins TRBV10-3 to TRBJ2-7; D remains ambiguous. This CDR3 spans 16 amino acids. The V end lost 3 bases, the J end lost 2 bases, and 17 bases lay between the germline ends. Looked up from germline, CDR1 is ENHRY and CDR2 is SYGVKD. The CDR3 nucleotides are TGTGCCATCAGTGACCCTCGTCGGGCTAAGCCCTACGAGCAGTACTTC. Residues: CAISDPRRAKPYEQYF.

In its sample, this clone was seen once. The J gene is TRBJ2-7, the V gene TRBV5-6; D unclear. The CDR3 is 16 residues long. Germline CDR1 is SGHDT and CDR2 is YYEEEE. Trimming removed 1 base at V and 2 bases at J, with 16 bases between. In nucleotides, the CDR3 is TGTGCCAGCAGCTTGAGCCCCCTGACACCAACCTACGAGCAGTACTTC. As protein: CASSLSPLTPTYEQYF.

The CDR3 loop reads CASSRFTGDTDTQYF. The CDR3, as DNA: TGTGCCAGCAGCCGCTTTACCGGGGACACAGATACGCAGTATTTT. The chain uses TRBV5-4 and TRBJ2-3, with a weak D call TRBD2 (5 bases). Germline V CDR1 and CDR2: SGHNT, YYREEE (reference sequence). This CDR3 comprises 15 residues. The V end lost 4 bases, the J end lost 2 bases, and 14 bases lay between the germline ends.

The chain links TRBV28 to TRBJ2-3; tentatively, D is TRBD2 (5 bases). Trimming removed 4 bases at V and 8 bases at J, with 25 bases between. Germline loops: CDR1 MDHEN, CDR2 SYDVKM. The CDR3 is 17 amino acids. The CDR3 is CASSYRLSLDPESTQYF. CDR3 coding DNA: TGTGCCAGCAGTTACCGACTAAGCCTAGACCCCGAAAGTACGCAGTATTTT. The whole variable domain, remainder taken from reference TRBV28 and TRBJ2-3, is DVKVTQSSRYLVKRTGEKVFLECVQDMDHENMFWYRQDPGLGLRLIYFSYDVKMKEKGDIPEGYSVSREKKERFSLILESASTNQTSMYLCASSYRLSLDPESTQYFGPGTRLTVL.

V usage is TRBV28 and J usage is TRBJ2-7, with 8 nucleotides matching TRBD2. Germline assignment: CDR1 MDHEN and CDR2 SYDVKM. The CDR3 covers 14 residues. V gave up 3 bases and J gave up 4 bases; unmatched junction bases: 5. The DNA of the CDR3 is TGTGCCAGCAGTTTTAGCGGGGCGATATACGAGCAGTACTTC. Amino acid sequence: CASSFSGAIYEQYF.